This TCR beta chain was captured by sequencing in a study of cytomegalovirus exposure and HLA in healthy donors (dated by TCRdb to between 2016 and 2019). Looking at the study overall: An earlier analysis of approximately 640 of the donors reported 250 to 300 Gb of sequence data and around 110 million unique TCR beta sequences from about 200 million T cells. The study aimed to test whether cataloging public T cell receptors could reveal signatures of past pathogen exposure. The number of typed donors differed by locus: about 620-630 for A, B, C, DRB1 and DQB1; roughly 510 for DQA1; 606 for DPA1; and about 450 for DPB1. The study combined high-throughput TCR immunosequencing, statistical association of individual TCRs with disease status, and machine learning to predict cytomegalovirus infection status. Class I and class II HLA loci were covered by the typing at four-digit resolution. The later analysis used no new phenotypic data to find candidate immune exposures, relying instead on TCR beta sequences and their occurrence across donors. Of the roughly 400 genotyped donors, over 80% were placed in the genetic ancestry cluster associated with self-reported Caucasian donors. About 320 gigabases of sequencing data and approximately 93 million unique TCR sequences were included in an early release covering about 600 HLA-typed donors. A handful of DR-DQ haplotypes were handled as single units for association and clustering because linkage in the cohort was strong. Among almost 400 genotyped donors of the cohort, an average of roughly 240,000 unique TCR beta nucleotide sequences were sequenced per donor, about a sixth of them non-productive. A later analysis re-examined previously published TCR beta repertoires from roughly 650 donors and added high-resolution HLA genotyping to investigate patterns of TCR occurrence. An earlier analysis of nearly 600 of the donors applied high-throughput TCR beta sequencing to assess whether each TCR beta V gene segment acted as functional or pseudogenic. Every discovery cohort repertoire had been produced on one sequencing platform. The T cell repertoires of 666 subjects were profiled by immunosequencing and related to cytomegalovirus serostatus. In addition to the first cohort of approximately 650 subjects, a separate validation cohort of some 120 different subjects was used. Genome-wide SNP genotypes for about 55% of the roughly 670 donors were used in a later genetic analysis, which treated that subset as a discovery cohort. Alongside the repertoire data, information on donor age, sex, ethnicity and CMV serostatus was compiled. Study-wide findings and limitations: Because HLA typing was unavailable for some donors at each locus, only the typed subset was used in association tests. A later analysis found that TCR association rates varied across HLA loci, with DRB1 alleles showing the most associated TCRs and HLA-C alleles the fewest. At a false discovery rate of 0.05, a later analysis linked 16,000 or so TCR beta sequences to specific HLA alleles. Presence/absence analyses assumed roughly uniform sequencing depth across donors, an assumption that may not hold. A cluster of highly shared sequence variants was judged likely to be a technical artifact of the sequencing pipeline. This cohort had only TCR beta chains sequenced, and the lack of alpha or paired-chain data limited which features could be detected. A later analysis found that HLA-associated TCR beta chains were more clonally expanded and had lower generation probabilities than equally common non-associated chains. A later genetic analysis associated a missense DCLRE1C variant with V-gene and J-gene trimming of TCR beta chains, and an independent cohort replicated the association. When HLA alleles, especially DR and DQ, strongly co-occurred, attributing TCR associations to individual alleles was difficult. The only immune exposure information available for the cohort was CMV serostatus. Correlated functional status among segregating V segments might be attributable to linkage disequilibrium, but an unknown experimental factor could not be ruled out. In vitro tests confirmed that a few of the cytomegalovirus-associated TCR beta chains recognize cytomegalovirus antigens. According to a later analysis, most CMV-associated TCR beta chains appeared to be HLA-restricted, and the HLA associations seemed to be driven largely by CMV exposure. According to a later genetic analysis, donors in an Asian-associated ancestry cluster had fewer N-insertions in productive TCRs than the approximately 630-donor mean. A further reported finding was that TCR beta sequences accurately predicted the HLA-A and HLA-B alleles for most subjects in the first cohort. According to a later analysis, parvovirus B19, influenza, CMV and Epstein-Barr virus appeared linked to several top co-occurrence clusters. In an earlier analysis of about 600 of the donors, most TCR beta V segments appeared in productive rearrangements about 87% or about 30% of the time, broadly matching IMGT annotations. Some IMGT-functional V segments, including TRBV6-2 and TRBV6-3, could not be distinguished by the 87-base-pair reads and were therefore excluded. The classifier was reported to diagnose cytomegalovirus status with high specificity and sensitivity in both the original cohort and the validation cohort. A total of 150 or so TCR beta chains were listed by the study as associated with cytomegalovirus. The authors suggested that the approach could potentially be extended to other disease states and immunological phenotypes. Most TCR sequences were observed very rarely across donors, whereas some public TCRs were present in many individuals. The earlier analysis of approximately 540 of the donors excluded roughly 17 rarely observed V segments, including chromosome 9 orphons, because counts were too low.

Receptor amplification or capture employed the immunoSEQ multiplex PCR assay. The multiplex PCR relied on a mix of 60 forward primers for TCR Vbeta segments and 13 reverse primers for TCR Jbeta segments. A multiplex PCR assay on genomic DNA amplified the CDR3 region of rearranged TCR beta genes. Amplified TCR beta libraries were sequenced as 87-base-pair reads on the Illumina HiSeq System. Processing in the source paper ran as follows. In a later analysis, 70 million to 95 million unique TCR beta chains were counted across the approximately 670 repertoires, and about 10 million of these chains were shared by at least two donors. A nearest-neighbor algorithm error-corrected the raw reads and collapsed the reads into unique sequences, merging closely related sequences to remove PCR and sequencing errors. To assign V, D and J gene segments, CDR3 sequences were aligned to IMGT reference sequences. For a sequence to be retained, a match of at least six nucleotides to both a V gene segment and a J gene segment was required. Rearrangements were classified as productive when the CDR3 lacked stop codons and remained in frame with V and J, and all other rearrangements were classified as non-productive. Following IMGT convention, CDR3 was defined as the stretch from the second conserved V-encoded cysteine up to the conserved J-encoded phenylalanine. The earlier analysis of roughly 590 of the donors excluded any sequence lacking an unambiguous match to a single V gene segment. An earlier analysis of a few hundred of the donors called V segments functional above 56.7% productive rearrangements and segregating when the between-donor standard deviation exceeded 5%. A statistical classification framework was developed to diagnose cytomegalovirus status using the catalog of TCR beta chain sequences. In a later analysis, TCR nucleotide sequences were compared against IMGT/GENE-DB human TR gene sequences so that V and J genes could be assigned. A later analysis assigned CDR3 sequences and most-parsimonious VDJ recombination scenarios with the TCRdist pipeline. In a later analysis, every TCR beta chain was defined by the combination of its CDR3 amino acid sequence and its V-gene family, and reads without a unique V-gene family were dropped. To address suspected cross-contamination and a sequencing artifact, a later analysis removed 550 to 750 highly shared, low-generation-probability nucleotide sequences. In a later analysis, a clonal expansion index for each public chain was calculated from normalized within-repertoire ranks of inferred template counts. A later analysis computed generation probabilities with a VDJ recombination model fitted to out-of-frame rearrangements, and checked the results against IGoR. In a later analysis, TCR-TCR, TCR-HLA and TCR-CMV co-occurrence was scored with hypergeometric tests, and a repertoire-size bias correction was applied to TCR pairs. False discovery rates were estimated in a later analysis by permuting HLA or CMV assignments 20 times. A later analysis grouped co-occurring TCRs with DBSCAN, adding TCRdist sequence similarity when clustering within HLA-allele-positive subsets. Repertoires with fewer than 30,000 or more than 120,000 public chains were left out of co-occurrence clustering, as were five repertoires with anomalous nucleotide sharing. The table was pulled from immuneACCESS by TCRdb, which kept in-frame rearrangements only. Such tables lose some clones; where checked, under half of the loss comes from unresolved V genes, and the rest has no known cause. V and J calls and clone size are copied from that table; D and trimming were computed from the DNA. In this sample the table shows approximately 150,000 clones, 80% of which occur a single time. In total, the top ten clones hold 8% to 10% of the sample.

Via the germline V gene, CDR1 is SGHTS and CDR2 YDEGEE. Relative to germline, V is 2 bases shorter and J is 5 bases shorter, with 10 bases between their ends. From the cysteine through the phenylalanine, the CDR3 covers 13 amino acids. Here the CDR3 DNA is all that survives: 39 bases in frame from base 1. The cohort was made up of approximately 670 healthy bone marrow donors. All cohort members were sampled while nominally healthy, although unrecorded immune exposures were likely present. The donor was CMV seropositive and belonged to the group of a few hundred seropositive cohort members. A peripheral blood sample was collected from each donor, and TCR beta sequencing was performed on peripheral blood mononuclear cells. Genomic DNA extraction from the blood cell samples was performed with the Qiagen DNeasy Blood Extraction Kit. This clone registers as medium-sized (0.01 to 0.1%) within its sample. Its antigen has not been determined. No much larger clonotype is one base removed from it; base qualities were not supplied.

The chain joins TRBV5-8 to TRBJ2-5; the best D guess is TRBD2, with 6 bases matching. The sequenced sample was PBMCs. This TCR was sampled from a man between 18 and 35 years old in good health and CMV-seropositive. The CDR3 loop reads CASSFAGTETQYF. The nucleotide sequence reads TGTGCCAGCAGCTTCGCGGGGACGGAGACCCAGTACTTC. Reference TRBV5-8 and TRBJ2-5 genes cover what lies past the CDR3, so the full variable domain is EAGVTQSPTHLIKTRGQQATLRCSPISGHTSVYWYQQALGLGLQFLLWYDEGEERNRGNFPPRFSGRQFPNYSSELNVNALELEDSALYLCASSFAGTETQYFGPGTRLLVL.